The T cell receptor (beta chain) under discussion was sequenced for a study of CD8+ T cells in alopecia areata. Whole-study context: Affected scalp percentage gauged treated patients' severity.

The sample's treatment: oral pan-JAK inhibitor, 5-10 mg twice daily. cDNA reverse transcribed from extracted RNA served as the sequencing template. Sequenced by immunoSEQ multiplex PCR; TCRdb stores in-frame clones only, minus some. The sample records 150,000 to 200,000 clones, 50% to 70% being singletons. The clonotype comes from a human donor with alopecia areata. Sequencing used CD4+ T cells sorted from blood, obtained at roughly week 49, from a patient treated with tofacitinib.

The CDR3 sequence: CASSLWPTNYGYTF. The CDR3 DNA reads TGTGCCAGCAGTTTATGGCCAACTAACTATGGCTACACCTTC. The chain recombines TRBV27 with TRBJ1-2; no definite D call. CDR1 MNHEY and CDR2 SMNVEV come from the germline V gene (reference sequence). Between the trimmed V and J ends, which lost 1 base and 0 bases, there was a span of 6 bases. The CDR3 has 14 amino acids.